Below, 8 T cell receptor beta chains from the same sample are listed, as sequenced in a study of CD4+ T cells in melanoma. Sequencing was performed with immunoSEQ multiplex PCR; in TCRdb, only in-frame clones are kept and a portion is missing. The table shows roughly 150,000 clones, with around 90% occurring only once. The receptor source for this set is a human donor with melanoma.

The chain has TRBV7-8 and TRBJ1-3; 7 nucleotides agree with TRBD1. Germline-derived CDR1 and CDR2 are SGHVS and FQNEAQ. This CDR3 has 16 residues. With 1 base clipped from V and 0 bases from J, the junction kept 3 bases outside the gene matches. Here the CDR3 DNA reads TGTGCCAGCAGCTTAGGAGGGACAGTCTCTGGAAACACCATATATTTT. Translation gives CASSLGGTVSGNTIYF.

The chain couples TRBV2 to TRBJ1-2; no clear D. The CDR3 is 14 residues long. The germline gives CDR1 SNHLY, CDR2 FYNNEI. The germline V and J ends were trimmed by 6 bases and 1 base, with 12 bases remaining between them. CDR3 residues: CASSRSYLNYGYTF. The DNA of the CDR3 is TGTGCCAGCAGCCGAAGTTACCTTAACTATGGCTACACCTTC.

The chain joins TRBV6-5 to TRBJ1-2, with 7 bases matching TRBD1. The CDR3 has 15 amino acids. J lost 2 bases, V lost 6 bases, and 9 bases had no gene match. Germline lookup yields CDR1 MNHEY and CDR2 SVGAGI. CDR3 residues: CASSRQGGTNYGYTF. CDR3 bases: TGTGCCAGCAGCCGTCAGGGGGGAACCAACTATGGCTACACCTTC.

This chain connects TRBV7-6 to TRBJ2-7, with D uncertain. Per germline, CDR1 SGHVS and CDR2 FNYEAQ. V was shortened by 5 bases and J by 1 base, with 12 bases between the two germline ends. This CDR3 is 14 amino acids long. The CDR3 coding sequence is TGTGCCAGCAGCCCCATCGGACCTTCCTACGAGCAGTACTTC. As protein: CASSPIGPSYEQYF. The complete variable domain, with remaining parts taken from reference TRBV7-6 and TRBJ2-7, reads GAGVSQSPRYKVTKRGQDVALRCDPISGHVSLYWYRQALGQGPEFLTYFNYEAQQDKSGLPNDRFSAERPEGSISTLTIQRTEQRDSAMYRCASSPIGPSYEQYFGPGTRLTVT.

In its sample, this clone was seen once. The chain carries TRBV9 and TRBJ2-3; 7 positions agree with TRBD1. The CDR3 runs to 16 residues. Germline CDR1 is SGDLS and CDR2 is YYNGEE. With V trimmed by 4 bases and J by 0 bases, 8 bases remained unmatched. As DNA, the CDR3 is TGTGCCAGCAGCTTCAGGACAGGCCTTAGCACAGATACGCAGTATTTT. Its translation is CASSFRTGLSTDTQYF.

About this clone itself: The sample has other DNA sequences that encode this CDR3 too. Here the CDR3 DNA reads TGTGCCAGCAGTGAGTGGAACACTGAAGCTTTCTTT. This gives the protein CASSEWNTEAFF. The rearrangement uses TRBV6-1 and TRBJ1-1; D is unclear. Trimming removed 3 bases from V and 1 base from J, with 3 bases in between. Germline CDR1 reads MNHNS; CDR2 reads SASEGT. The CDR3 covers 12 residues.

J is TRBJ1-1 and V is TRBV29-1, with TRBD1 matching 7 bases. CDR3 size: 14 residues. CDR1 and CDR2 (germline): SQVTM, ANQGSEA. With 5 bases clipped from V and 1 base from J, the junction kept 7 bases outside the gene matches. CDR3 amino acids: CSVSGQHQNTEAFF. CDR3 nucleotides: TGCAGCGTTTCGGGACAGCATCAGAACACTGAAGCTTTCTTT.

The gene calls are TRBV29-1 and TRBJ1-4, with 9 bases lining up with TRBD1. This CDR3 is built from 12 residues. Germline-derived CDR1 and CDR2 are SQVTM and ANQGSEA. With 7 bases clipped from V and 6 bases from J, the junction kept 3 bases outside the gene matches. The CDR3 reads CSGRTGDEKLFF. The DNA for the CDR3 is TGCAGCGGCCGGACAGGGGATGAAAAACTGTTTTTT.